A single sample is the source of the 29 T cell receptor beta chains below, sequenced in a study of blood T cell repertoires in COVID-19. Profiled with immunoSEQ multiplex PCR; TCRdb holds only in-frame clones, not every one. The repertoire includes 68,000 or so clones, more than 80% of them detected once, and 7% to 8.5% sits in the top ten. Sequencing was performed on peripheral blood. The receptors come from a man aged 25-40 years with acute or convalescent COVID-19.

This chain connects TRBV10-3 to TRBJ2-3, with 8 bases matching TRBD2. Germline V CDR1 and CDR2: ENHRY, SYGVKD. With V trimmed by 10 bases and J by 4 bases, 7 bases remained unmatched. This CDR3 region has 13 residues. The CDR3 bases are TGTGCCACCGTAGCGGGAACGGCAGATACGCAGTATTTT. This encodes CATVAGTADTQYF.

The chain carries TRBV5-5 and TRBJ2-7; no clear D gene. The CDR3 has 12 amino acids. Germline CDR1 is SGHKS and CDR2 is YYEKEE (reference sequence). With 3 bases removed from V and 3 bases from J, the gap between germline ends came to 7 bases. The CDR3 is CASSSFIYEQYF. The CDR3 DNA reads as TGTGCCAGCAGCTCTTTTATCTACGAGCAGTACTTC.

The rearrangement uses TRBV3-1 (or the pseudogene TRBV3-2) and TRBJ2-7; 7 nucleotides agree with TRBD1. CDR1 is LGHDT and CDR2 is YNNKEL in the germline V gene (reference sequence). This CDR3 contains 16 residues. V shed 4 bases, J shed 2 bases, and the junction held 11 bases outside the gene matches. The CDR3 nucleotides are TGTGCCAGCAGCCCCCCCGCCGGGACAGCCGCCTACGAGCAGTACTTC. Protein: CASSPPAGTAAYEQYF.

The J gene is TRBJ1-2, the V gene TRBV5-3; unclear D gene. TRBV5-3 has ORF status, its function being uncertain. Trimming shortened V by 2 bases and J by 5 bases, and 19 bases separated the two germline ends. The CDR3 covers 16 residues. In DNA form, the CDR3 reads TGTGCCAGAAGCTTAGGCTGGGCCGTTGGCTGTTATGGCTACACCTTC. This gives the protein CARSLGWAVGCYGYTF.

CDR3 sequence (DNA): TGTGCCAGCAACACTCAGGGGGCCGGGGAGCTGTTTTTT. Its translation: CASNTQGAGELFF. The chain joins TRBV2 to TRBJ2-2; 7 bases are shared with TRBD1. Unmatched junction bases numbered 5, after V lost 7 bases and J lost 6 bases. Germline V gives CDR1 SNHLY, CDR2 FYNNEI. This CDR3 has 13 residues.

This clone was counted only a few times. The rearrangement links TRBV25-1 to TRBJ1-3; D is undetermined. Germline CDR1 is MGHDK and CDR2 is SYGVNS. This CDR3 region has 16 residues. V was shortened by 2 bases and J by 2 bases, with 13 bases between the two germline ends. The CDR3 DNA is TGTGCCAGCAGTGAACCCTTAACAGCAGCTGGAAACACCATATATTTT. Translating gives CASSEPLTAAGNTIYF.

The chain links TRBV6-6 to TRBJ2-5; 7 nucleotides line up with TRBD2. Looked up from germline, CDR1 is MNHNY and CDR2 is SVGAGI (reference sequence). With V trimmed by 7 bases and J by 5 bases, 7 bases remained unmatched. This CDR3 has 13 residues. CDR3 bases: TGTGCCAGCAAGCCGGGGGGTCTGGAGACCCAGTACTTC. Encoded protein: CASKPGGLETQYF.

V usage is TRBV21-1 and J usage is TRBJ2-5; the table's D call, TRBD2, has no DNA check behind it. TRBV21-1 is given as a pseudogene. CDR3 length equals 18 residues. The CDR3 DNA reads TGTGCCAGCAGCAAAAGGGGGATACTAGCGGGGAGGCAGGAGACCCAGTACTTC. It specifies CASSKRGILAGRQETQYF.

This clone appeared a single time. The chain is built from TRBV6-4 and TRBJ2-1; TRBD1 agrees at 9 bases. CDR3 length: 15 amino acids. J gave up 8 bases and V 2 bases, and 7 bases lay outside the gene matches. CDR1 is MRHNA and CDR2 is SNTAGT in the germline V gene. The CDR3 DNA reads TGTGCCAGCAGTGACCCGGGACAGGGACTATATGAGCAGTTCTTC. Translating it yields CASSDPGQGLYEQFF.

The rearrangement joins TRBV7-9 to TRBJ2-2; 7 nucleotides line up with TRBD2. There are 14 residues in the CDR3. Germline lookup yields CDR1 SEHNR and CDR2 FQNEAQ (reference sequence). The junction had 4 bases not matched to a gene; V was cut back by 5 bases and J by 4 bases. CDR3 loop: CASSPGGSTGELFF. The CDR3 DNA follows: TGTGCCAGCAGCCCAGGCGGGAGCACCGGGGAGCTGTTTTTT.

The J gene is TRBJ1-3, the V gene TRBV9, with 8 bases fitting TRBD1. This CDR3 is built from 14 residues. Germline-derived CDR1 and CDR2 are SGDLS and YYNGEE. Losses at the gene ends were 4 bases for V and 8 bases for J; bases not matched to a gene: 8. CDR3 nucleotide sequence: TGTGCCAGCAGCTTACGACAGGGGCCGGACACCATATATTTT. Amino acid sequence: CASSLRQGPDTIYF. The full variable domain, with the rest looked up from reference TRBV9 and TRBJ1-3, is DSGVTQTPKHLITATGQRVTLRCSPRSGDLSVYWYQQSLDQGLQFLIQYYNGEERAKGNILERFSAQQFPDLHSELNLSSLELGDSALYFCASSLRQGPDTIYFGEGSWLTVV.

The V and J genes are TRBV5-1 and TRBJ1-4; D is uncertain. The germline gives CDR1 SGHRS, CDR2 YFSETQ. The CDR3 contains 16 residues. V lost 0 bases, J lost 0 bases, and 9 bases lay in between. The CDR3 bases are TGCGCCAGCAGCTTGGACGGTCCTGCAACTAATGAAAAACTGTTTTTT. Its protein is CASSLDGPATNEKLFF.

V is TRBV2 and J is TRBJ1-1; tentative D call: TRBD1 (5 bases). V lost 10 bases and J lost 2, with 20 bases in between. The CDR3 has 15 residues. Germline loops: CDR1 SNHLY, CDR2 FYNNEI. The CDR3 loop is CATRGGWGVNTEAFF. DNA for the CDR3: TGTGCCACCCGAGGAGGGTGGGGGGTTAACACTGAAGCTTTCTTT.

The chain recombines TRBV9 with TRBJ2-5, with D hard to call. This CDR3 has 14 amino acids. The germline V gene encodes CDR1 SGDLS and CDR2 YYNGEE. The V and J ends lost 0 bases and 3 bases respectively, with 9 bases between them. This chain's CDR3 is CASSVAPDKETQYF. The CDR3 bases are TGTGCCAGCAGCGTAGCCCCTGACAAAGAGACCCAGTACTTC.

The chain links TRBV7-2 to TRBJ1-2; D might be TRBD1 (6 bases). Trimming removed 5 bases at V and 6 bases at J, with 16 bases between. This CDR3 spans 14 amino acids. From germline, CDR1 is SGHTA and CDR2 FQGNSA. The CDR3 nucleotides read TGTGCCAGCAGCCCGCACCCAGGGGTAAATGGCTACACCTTC. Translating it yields CASSPHPGVNGYTF. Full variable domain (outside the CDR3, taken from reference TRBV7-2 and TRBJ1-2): GAGVSQSPSNKVTEKGKDVELRCDPISGHTALYWYRQSLGQGLEFLIYFQGNSAPDKSGLPSDRFSAERTGGSVSTLTIQRTQQEDSAVYLCASSPHPGVNGYTFGSGTRLTVV.

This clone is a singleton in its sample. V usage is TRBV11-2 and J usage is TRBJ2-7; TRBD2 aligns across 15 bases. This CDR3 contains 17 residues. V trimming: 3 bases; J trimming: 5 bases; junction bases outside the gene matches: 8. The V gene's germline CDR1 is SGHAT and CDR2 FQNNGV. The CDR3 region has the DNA TGTGCCAGCAGCTTCTGGACTAGCGGGAGGGCCAGGGACGAGCAGTACTTC. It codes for CASSFWTSGRARDEQYF.

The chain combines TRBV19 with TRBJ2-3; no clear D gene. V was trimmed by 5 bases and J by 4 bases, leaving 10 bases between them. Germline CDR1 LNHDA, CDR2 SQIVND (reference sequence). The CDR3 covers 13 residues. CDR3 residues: CASSPVSADTQYF. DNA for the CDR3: TGTGCCAGTAGTCCCGTCTCGGCAGATACGCAGTATTTT.

This CDR3 reads CASSPVGNTIYF. CDR3 in DNA: TGTGCCAGTAGTCCCGTCGGAAACACCATATATTTT. This chain joins TRBV19 and TRBJ1-3; D not certain. Germline lookup yields CDR1 LNHDA and CDR2 SQIVND (reference sequence). The ends were cut back, 5 bases at V and 4 bases at J, with 6 bases in the middle. The CDR3 has 12 amino acids.

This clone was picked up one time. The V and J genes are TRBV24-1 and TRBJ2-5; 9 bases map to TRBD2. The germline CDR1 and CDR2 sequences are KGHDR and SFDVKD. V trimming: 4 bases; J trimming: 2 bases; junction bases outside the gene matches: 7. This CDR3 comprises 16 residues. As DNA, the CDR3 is TGTGCCACCAGTGACCCGTCTAGCGGGAATCAAGAGACCCAGTACTTC. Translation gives CATSDPSSGNQETQYF.

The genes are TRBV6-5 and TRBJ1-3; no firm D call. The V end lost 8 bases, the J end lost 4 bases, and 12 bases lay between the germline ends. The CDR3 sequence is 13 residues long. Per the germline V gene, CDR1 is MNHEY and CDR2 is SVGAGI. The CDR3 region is CASQDLRGNTIYF. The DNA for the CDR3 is TGTGCCAGCCAAGACCTGAGGGGAAACACCATATATTTT.

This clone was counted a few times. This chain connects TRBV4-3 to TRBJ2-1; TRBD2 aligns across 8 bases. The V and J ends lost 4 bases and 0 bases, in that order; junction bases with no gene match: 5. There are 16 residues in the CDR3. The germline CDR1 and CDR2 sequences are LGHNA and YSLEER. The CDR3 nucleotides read TGCGCCAGCAGCCTGACGGGAGGGAGCTCCTACAATGAGCAGTTCTTC. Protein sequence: CASSLTGGSSYNEQFF.

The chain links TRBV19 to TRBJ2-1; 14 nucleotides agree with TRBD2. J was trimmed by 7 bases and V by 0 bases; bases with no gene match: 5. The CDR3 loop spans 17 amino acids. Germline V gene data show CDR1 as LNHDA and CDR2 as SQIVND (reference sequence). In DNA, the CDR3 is TGTGCCAGTAGTATAGATCGCGGGACTAGCGGGAGAAATGAGCAGTTCTTC. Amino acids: CASSIDRGTSGRNEQFF.

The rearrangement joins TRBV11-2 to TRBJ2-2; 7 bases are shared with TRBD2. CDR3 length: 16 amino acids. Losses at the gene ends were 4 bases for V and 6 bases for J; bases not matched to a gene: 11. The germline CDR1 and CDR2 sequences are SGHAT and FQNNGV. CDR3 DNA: TGTGCCAGCAGCTCCTTTGCGGGAGCAGGCGCCGGGGAGCTGTTTTTT. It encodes CASSSFAGAGAGELFF. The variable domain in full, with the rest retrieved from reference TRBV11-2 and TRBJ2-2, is EAGVAQSPRYKIIEKRQSVAFWCNPISGHATLYWYQQILGQGPKLLIQFQNNGVVDDSQLPKDRFSAERLKGVDSTLKIQPAKLEDSAVYLCASSSFAGAGAGELFFGEGSRLTVL.

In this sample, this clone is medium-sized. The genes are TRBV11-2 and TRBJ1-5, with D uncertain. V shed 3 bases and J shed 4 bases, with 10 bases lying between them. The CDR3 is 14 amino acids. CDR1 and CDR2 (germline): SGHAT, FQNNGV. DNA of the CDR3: TGTGCCAGCAGCTTCGGAGGGCAGAATCAGCCCCAGCATTTT. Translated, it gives CASSFGGQNQPQHF.

The CDR3: CATEMTGTSYGYTF. The CDR3 DNA follows: TGTGCCACCGAAATGACAGGGACTAGCTATGGCTACACCTTC. This chain joins TRBV28 and TRBJ1-2; 7 bases map to TRBD1. The germline V gene has CDR1 MDHEN and CDR2 SYDVKM. The CDR3 length is 14 residues. V lost 10 bases, J lost 4 bases, and 12 bases stayed unmatched.

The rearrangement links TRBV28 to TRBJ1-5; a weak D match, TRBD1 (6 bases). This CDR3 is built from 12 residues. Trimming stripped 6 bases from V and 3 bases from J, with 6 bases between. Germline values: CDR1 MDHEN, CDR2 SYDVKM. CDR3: CASRGANQPQHF. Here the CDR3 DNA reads TGTGCCAGCAGGGGGGCCAATCAGCCCCAGCATTTT.

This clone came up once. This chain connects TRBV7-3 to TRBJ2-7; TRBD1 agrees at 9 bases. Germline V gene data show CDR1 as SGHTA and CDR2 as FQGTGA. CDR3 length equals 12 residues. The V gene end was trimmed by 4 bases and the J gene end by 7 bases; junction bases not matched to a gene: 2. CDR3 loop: CASSSDRGEQYF. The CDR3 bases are TGTGCCAGCAGCTCCGACAGGGGGGAGCAGTACTTC. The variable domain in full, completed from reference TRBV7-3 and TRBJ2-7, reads GAGVSQTPSNKVTEKGKYVELRCDPISGHTALYWYRQSLGQGPEFLIYFQGTGAADDSGLPNDRFFAVRPEGSVSTLKIQRTERGDSAVYLCASSSDRGEQYFGPGTRLTVT.

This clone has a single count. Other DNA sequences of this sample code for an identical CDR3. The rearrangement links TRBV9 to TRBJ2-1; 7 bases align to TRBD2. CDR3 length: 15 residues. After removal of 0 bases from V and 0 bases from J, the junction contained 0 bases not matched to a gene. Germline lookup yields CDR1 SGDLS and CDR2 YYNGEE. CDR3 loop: CASSVGTSSYNEQFF. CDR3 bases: TGTGCCAGCAGCGTAGGGACTAGCTCCTACAATGAGCAGTTCTTC.

CDR3: CASSQTTGVFEQYF. DNA of the CDR3: TGCGCCAGCAGCCAAACGACAGGTGTATTCGAGCAGTACTTC. The chain links TRBV4-1 to TRBJ2-7, with TRBD1 as a possible D gene (6 bases). This CDR3 is built from 14 residues. V was pared by 2 bases and J by 6 bases, with 14 bases between. The germline V gene encodes CDR1 MGHRA and CDR2 YSYEKL.